This T cell receptor beta chain was sequenced for a study of T-cell reconstitution after alpha-beta-depleted transplantation in children. Regarding the study as a whole: Expanded clones from the graft, numbering several hundred, reportedly supplied alpha-beta T cells about two months after transplant. T-cell counts and diversity at one year following transplant were attributed mainly to newly produced T cells. Surviving recipient T cells and thymic progenitors accounted for the high day-60 TCRbeta diversity observed in some patients.

Unique molecular identifiers were incorporated when the TCRbeta library was constructed. TCRdb reprocessed the PCR reads with MiXCR, giving one entry per CDR3 protein. The data show roughly 310,000 distinct CDR3 sequences, around 25% seen once. About this clonotype itself: Its antigen is still unknown.

V was clipped by 6 bases and J by 3 bases, with 9 bases between them. The CDR3 length is 12 residues. This clonotype originated in a male patient younger than 18 who had a stem cell transplant for acute lymphoblastic leukemia, so the T cells may come from the graft donor. The rearrangement joins TRBV12-3 or TRBV12-4 to TRBJ2-7, with D possibly being TRBD1 (6 bases). The starting material was PBMCs, mostly from graft donor cells, obtained 180 days after TCRalphabeta/CD19-depleted stem cell transplant. CDR3 sequence reads: CASRGTHYEQYF. The DNA for the CDR3 is TGTGCCAGCAGGGGGACACACTACGAGCAGTACTTC.